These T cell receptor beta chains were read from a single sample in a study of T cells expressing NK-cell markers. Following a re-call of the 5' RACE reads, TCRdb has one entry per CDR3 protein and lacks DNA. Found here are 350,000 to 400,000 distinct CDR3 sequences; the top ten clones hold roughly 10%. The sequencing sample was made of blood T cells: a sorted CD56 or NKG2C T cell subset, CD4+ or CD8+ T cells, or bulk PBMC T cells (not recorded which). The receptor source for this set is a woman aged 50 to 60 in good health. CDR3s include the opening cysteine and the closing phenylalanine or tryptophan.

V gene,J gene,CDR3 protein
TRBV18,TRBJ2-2,CASSLEQRNTGELFF
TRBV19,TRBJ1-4,CASSSRGLANEKLFF
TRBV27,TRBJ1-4,CASSFLLPGQKSSSNEKLFF
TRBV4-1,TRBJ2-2,CASSLDQRAGELFF
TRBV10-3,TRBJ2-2,CAISESTSSFGELFF
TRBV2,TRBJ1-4,CASTSSNEKLFF
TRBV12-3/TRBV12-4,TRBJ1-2,CASSPADRNYGYTF
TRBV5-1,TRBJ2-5,CASSRQGETQYF
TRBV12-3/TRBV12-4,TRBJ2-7,CASSATDRVSYEQYF
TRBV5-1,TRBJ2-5,CASSLEAGGGETQYF
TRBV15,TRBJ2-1,CATSRQSSYNEQFF
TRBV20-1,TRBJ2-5,CSARVVGKASPETQYF
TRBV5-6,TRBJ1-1,CASSILNTEAFF
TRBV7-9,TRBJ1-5,CASSPEANQPQHF
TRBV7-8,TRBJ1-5,CASSLGVTGGGNQPQHF
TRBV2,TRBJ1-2,CAKGEGAHLYGYTF
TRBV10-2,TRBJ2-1,CASSDLAGGLNNEQFF
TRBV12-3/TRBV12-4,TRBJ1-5,CASTVTGNQPQHF
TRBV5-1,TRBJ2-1,CASSLLGDYSYNEQFF
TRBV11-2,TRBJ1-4,CASSRRTGTGGEKLFF
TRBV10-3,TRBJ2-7,CATAALTYEQYF
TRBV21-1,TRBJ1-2,CASSALQTTNYGYTF
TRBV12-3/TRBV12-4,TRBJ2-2,CASRGRVATGELFF
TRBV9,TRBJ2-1,CASSVGLAANEQFF
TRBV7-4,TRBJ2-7,CASSEGQVSYEQYF
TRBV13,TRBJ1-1,CASSLRGSGVEAFF
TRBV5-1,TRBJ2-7,CASSLPGLYSYEQYF
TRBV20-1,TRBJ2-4,CSARDLGTGVTLAKNIQYF
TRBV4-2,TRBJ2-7,CASSPGDLAGAYEQYF
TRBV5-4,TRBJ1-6,CASSWDRGHSPLHF
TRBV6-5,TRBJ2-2,CASGTGYYHTGELFF
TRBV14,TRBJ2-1,CASSHGPLLSYNEQFF
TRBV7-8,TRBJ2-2,CASSSGLAGRDGELFF
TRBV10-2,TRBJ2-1,CASSPPSGGSYNEQFF
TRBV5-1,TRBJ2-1,CASSDTGTGGYEQFF
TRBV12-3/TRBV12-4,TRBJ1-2,CAIRVQGPTYYGYTF
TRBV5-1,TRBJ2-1,CASSLRAGTNNEQFF
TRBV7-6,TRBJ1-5,CASSFGTGDQPQHF
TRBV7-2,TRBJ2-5,CASSSLRTRRRETQYF
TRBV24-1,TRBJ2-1,CATRDSSGSYNEQFF
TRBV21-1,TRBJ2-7,CASSQREPYEQYF
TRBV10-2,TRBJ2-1,CASSRGDPYNEQFF
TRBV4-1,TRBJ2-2,CASSQGSRGVGTGELFF
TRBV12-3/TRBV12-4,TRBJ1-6,CASSLRPVNSPLHF
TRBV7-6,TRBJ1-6,CASSLVTGLNSPLHF
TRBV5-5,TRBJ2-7,CASSPRLAGASYEQYF